These T cell receptor beta chains were read from a single sample in a study of T cell responses to AZD1222 COVID-19 vaccine. Profiling relied on immunoSEQ multiplex PCR, and the TCRdb table lists in-frame clones only, not all of them. The repertoire holds approximately 92,000 clones, with under 95% as singletons. Sequencing used peripheral blood, obtained on day 0 of AZD1222 vaccination. These receptor sequences come from an adult in good health. Both conserved end residues are part of each CDR3. D genes are given only for firm matches. Expanded clones get a size class; other rows say once, few or many, or leave the size out.

size	V	D	J	DNA	CDR3
-	TRBV6-5	TRBD1	TRBJ2-2	TGTGCCAGTTTAGACAGGGACACCGGGGAGCTGTTTTTT	CASLDRDTGELFF
-	TRBV9	-	TRBJ2-7	TGTGCCAGCAGCGTAGACCCCGCGGGCCCCTACGAGCAGTACTTC	CASSVDPAGPYEQYF
-	TRBV7-3	-	TRBJ2-1	TGTGCCAGCAGCCCAAGCTCCGCCGTCGTCCATGAGCAGTTCTTC	CASSPSSAVVHEQFF
-	TRBV18	-	TRBJ1-6	TGTGCCAGCTCACCAACATATAATTCACCCCTCCACTTT	CASSPTYNSPLHF
-	TRBV9	TRBD1	TRBJ2-7	TGTGCCAGCAGCCAACAGGGGATCTCCCACGAGCAGTACTTC	CASSQQGISHEQYF
-	TRBV6-6	TRBD1	TRBJ2-1	TGTGCCAGCAAGGGACAGGGGGGAGAGCAGTTCTTC	CASKGQGGEQFF
-	TRBV6-5	-	TRBJ1-6	TGTGCCAGCACACCCGGAGGAGGACCCCTCCACTTT	CASTPGGGPLHF
once	TRBV29-1	-	TRBJ1-1	TGCAGCGTTGGGGGCAGGGGGAACACTGAAGCTTTCTTT	CSVGGRGNTEAFF
-	TRBV2	-	TRBJ2-2	TGTGGGACACGGGGCACCGGGGAGCTGTTTTTT	CGTRGTGELFF
-	TRBV9	TRBD2	TRBJ2-3	TGTGCCAGCAGCGCCCGCCGCCCGACTAGCGACAGATCAGATACGCAGTATTTT	CASSARRPTSDRSDTQYF
-	TRBV29-1	-	TRBJ1-2	TGCAGCGTTGGGGTTGGCTACACCTTC	CSVGVGYTF
-	TRBV19	TRBD1	TRBJ1-5	TGTGCCAGTAGTAACGGACAGGGCGCCCAGCCCCAGCATTTT	CASSNGQGAQPQHF
-	TRBV6-5	TRBD1	TRBJ1-2	TGTGCCAGCACCCGCCCAGGGGGTCTCTATGGCTACACCTTC	CASTRPGGLYGYTF
-	TRBV4-1	-	TRBJ1-5	TGCGCCAGCAGCCAAGGGGCAGCGAGATATAGCAATCAGCCCCAGCATTTT	CASSQGAARYSNQPQHF
once	TRBV6-5	TRBD1	TRBJ1-1	TGTGCCAGCAGTTCCACTGGACAGGGGAACACTGAAGCTTTCTTT	CASSSTGQGNTEAFF
-	TRBV5-1	TRBD2	TRBJ2-3	TGCGCCAGCTCACTAGCGGGGGGCCCCACAGATACGCAGTATTTT	CASSLAGGPTDTQYF
-	TRBV27	TRBD1	TRBJ1-4	TGTGCCAGCAGGGTGAGACAGGGTGGTTTGGAAAAACTGTTTTTT	CASRVRQGGLEKLFF
-	TRBV29-1	-	TRBJ1-5	TGCAGCGTTGGGGGCGTGCAGCCCAATCAGCCCCAGCATTTT	CSVGGVQPNQPQHF
-	TRBV27	-	TRBJ1-2	TGTGCCAGCAGTCCCCGGGCGCCGCTAGGCTACACCTTC	CASSPRAPLGYTF
-	TRBV29-1	-	TRBJ1-4	TGCAGCGTTCGTAGGGGAGATGAAAAACTGTTTTTT	CSVRRGDEKLFF